This is a list of T cell receptor beta chains from one sample in a study of identical twins. TCRdb redid the calling of the 5' RACE reads with MiXCR, one entry per CDR3 protein. The sample holds roughly 280,000 distinct CDR3 sequences, roughly 10% seen once. These data were also filed under a second study, of yellow fever vaccine responses in identical twins.

Sequenced material: CD8+ T cells sorted from blood. The source of these receptors is a woman between 18 and 29 years old in good health. The CDR3 runs from the conserved cysteine through the conserved F or W. The D gene is left open where the match is weak. Clone size is stated in some rows and not others, as once, few, many or a class when expanded.

d_call	clone_size	j_call	v_call	cdr3_nt	cdr3_aa
TRBD2	few	TRBJ2-1	TRBV12-3/TRBV12-4	TGTGCCAGCACCGGGACTAGCGCCCTCCTTAATGAGCAGTTCTTC	CASTGTSALLNEQFF
TRBD2	-	TRBJ2-1	TRBV20-1	TGCAGTGCTTTTCAATTAGCGGGAGAACTCAATGAGCAGTTCTTC	CSAFQLAGELNEQFF
TRBD1	few	TRBJ1-4	TRBV2	TGTGCCAGCACCGCGGACAGGGGTGGCGAAAAACTGTTTTTT	CASTADRGGEKLFF
-	-	TRBJ2-7	TRBV4-1	TGCGCCAGCAGCCAAATCCTGGCTTCTAAGGGTTACGAGCAGTACTTC	CASSQILASKGYEQYF
-	few	TRBJ2-3	TRBV7-9	TGTGCCAGCAGCTTATGGGCCGTAGTAGAAGATACGCAGTATTTT	CASSLWAVVEDTQYF
-	few	TRBJ2-5	TRBV11-2	TGTGCCAGCAGCTTAGATTACCAAGAGACCCAGTACTTC	CASSLDYQETQYF
-	-	TRBJ1-5	TRBV28	TGTGCCAGCAGTTTCGGCAGGGCAGAAGGCAATCAGCCCCAGCATTTT	CASSFGRAEGNQPQHF
TRBD1	-	TRBJ2-7	TRBV28	TGTGCCAGCAGTCCGGGACAGGGGGCCGAGCAGTACTTC	CASSPGQGAEQYF
-	many	TRBJ2-7	TRBV6-2/TRBV6-3	TGTGCCAGCAGTTACTCGATTACAGAACCTACGAGCTACGAGCAGTACTTC	CASSYSITEPTSYEQYF
TRBD1	many	TRBJ2-7	TRBV12-3/TRBV12-4	TGTGCCAGCAGTTCGACAGGGATGACCTACGAGCAGTACTTC	CASSSTGMTYEQYF
-	few	TRBJ2-1	TRBV19	TGTGCCAGTAGTAAACCCGGGACTCTTTACAATGAGCAGTTCTTC	CASSKPGTLYNEQFF
TRBD2	-	TRBJ2-7	TRBV2	TGTGCCAGCAGTGAAGCGCGGGGGAACGAGCAGTACTTC	CASSEARGNEQYF
TRBD2	many	TRBJ2-2	TRBV27	TGTGCCAGCAGTTTATTGGGGTGGACTAGCGGGGGGGCCACGTCCGGGGAGCTGTTTTTT	CASSLLGWTSGGATSGELFF
-	few	TRBJ2-7	TRBV28	TGTGCCAGCAGTCTACACCGGGACGGATCCTACGAGCAGTACTTC	CASSLHRDGSYEQYF
-	-	TRBJ2-7	TRBV29-1	TGCAGCGTTGCAAGGGGGAACTCCTACGAGCAGTACTTC	CSVARGNSYEQYF
TRBD1	-	TRBJ2-1	TRBV7-2	TGTGCCAGCAGCTTTACAGGGGATGGTGAGCAGTTCTTC	CASSFTGDGEQFF
-	-	TRBJ2-7	TRBV29-1	TGCAGCGTTGAAGGTTTGGGACTGGACTCCTACGAGCAGTACTTC	CSVEGLGLDSYEQYF
-	many	TRBJ2-7	TRBV4-3	TGCGCCAGCAGCCAAGACAGGGTCGGGAGTCCCTACGAGCAGTACTTC	CASSQDRVGSPYEQYF
-	few	TRBJ2-2	TRBV27	TGTGCCAGCGGGCCCTTTGGCGGCACCGGGGAGCTGTTTTTT	CASGPFGGTGELFF
TRBD1	many	TRBJ2-5	TRBV9	TGTGCCAGCAGCGCAAATTCCCTAGCCCCGAGACAGGGGAACCAAGAGACCCAGTACTTC	CASSANSLAPRQGNQETQYF
TRBD2	-	TRBJ2-3	TRBV12-3/TRBV12-4	TGTGCCAGCTGTTCCTACACTAGCGGGGGGGAACCTGGCACAGATACGCAGTATTTT	CASCSYTSGGEPGTDTQYF
TRBD1	-	TRBJ2-4	TRBV4-2	TGTGCCAGCAGCCAGATAAGGGGGCCCAAAAACATTCAGTACTTC	CASSQIRGPKNIQYF
-	many	TRBJ2-3	TRBV2	TGTGCCAGCAGTGAAGATTCCCGCACAGATACGCAGTATTTT	CASSEDSRTDTQYF
TRBD2	-	TRBJ2-1	TRBV10-3	TGTGCCATCAGTGACCCAGCGGGAGCGTCCTACAATGAGCAGTTCTTC	CAISDPAGASYNEQFF
-	-	TRBJ2-7	TRBV7-8	TGTGCCAGCAGCTTAGCGCACGGGAACGAGCAGTACTTC	CASSLAHGNEQYF
-	-	TRBJ2-7	TRBV20-1	TGCAGTGCCCCTTTGGACAACAGCTACGAGCAGTACTTC	CSAPLDNSYEQYF
TRBD2	many	TRBJ2-7	TRBV4-3	TGCGCCAGCAGCCAAGATCTGGGGACTAGCGGCTACGAGCAGTACTTC	CASSQDLGTSGYEQYF
-	-	TRBJ2-5	TRBV3-1	TGTGCCAGCAGCCAAGACGGGGGGCTCCTCGTGCAGACCCAGTACTTC	CASSQDGGLLVQTQYF
TRBD1	-	TRBJ1-2	TRBV20-1	TGCAGTGCCCAGGGGGAGGGGGGCTACACCTTC	CSAQGEGGYTF
-	many	TRBJ2-5	TRBV29-1	TGCAGCGTGGTGGCGGCCCTTAAGGTGGAGACCCAGTACTTC	CSVVAALKVETQYF
-	few	TRBJ2-1	TRBV20-1	TGCAGTGCTACCCTGCCGACAAACAATGAGCAGTTCTTC	CSATLPTNNEQFF
-	many	TRBJ2-1	TRBV5-1	TGCGCCAGCGAAGGGTACAATGAGCAGTTCTTC	CASEGYNEQFF
TRBD1	many	TRBJ2-1	TRBV29-1	TGCAGCGTTGAAACACAGGGGGGCAATGAGCAGTTCTTC	CSVETQGGNEQFF
TRBD2	few	TRBJ2-3	TRBV11-2	TGTGCCAGCAGCCCAGGACTAGCGGGAGTGAGCCCCTCAGATACGCAGTATTTT	CASSPGLAGVSPSDTQYF
-	few	TRBJ2-5	TRBV29-1	TGCAGCACCAGCTGGACGGACCAAGAGACCCAGTACTTC	CSTSWTDQETQYF
-	few	TRBJ1-1	TRBV11-2	TGTGCCAGCAGCTTTACGTCGTGGGCTGAAGCTTTCTTT	CASSFTSWAEAFF